A selection of T cell receptor beta chains follows, all from one sample in a study of blood T cell repertoires in COVID-19. Clones were read by immunoSEQ multiplex PCR, and TCRdb kept only the in-frame ones, dropping some. Among some 270,000 clones listed, 86% were seen once. Material: peripheral blood. Receptor source: a woman of 80 years or more with COVID-19, enrolled during active disease. Both conserved end residues are part of each CDR3. Each record gives: clone size, D gene, J gene, V gene, CDR3 DNA, CDR3 protein. The D gene is left open where the match is weak. Some rows have no size entry. The others give once, few or many, or a class for an expanded clone.

once | . | TRBJ2-1 | TRBV5-1 | TGCGCCAGCAGCTTGTCCTCAGGACTCGGGTTCAATGAGCAGTTCTTC | CASSLSSGLGFNEQFF
. | TRBD1 | TRBJ1-4 | TRBV13 | TGTGCCAGCAGCGAGGGACAGGGGAATGAAAAACTGTTTTTT | CASSEGQGNEKLFF
once | TRBD1 | TRBJ2-1 | TRBV30 | TGTGCCTGGATCGGGGCCAGGGGGAGCCCCGCGAGGAATGAGCAGTTCTTC | CAWIGARGSPARNEQFF
few | . | TRBJ2-2 | TRBV9 | TGTGCCAGCAGCGGGGGGCACAACACCGGGGAGCTGTTTTTT | CASSGGHNTGELFF
. | . | TRBJ1-6 | TRBV2 | TGTGCCAGCAGAGAGAATTCACCCCTCCACTTT | CASRENSPLHF
. | . | TRBJ1-1 | TRBV7-9 | TGTGCCAGCAGTATACAGGGAACTGAAGCTTTCTTT | CASSIQGTEAFF
. | TRBD1 | TRBJ1-3 | TRBV2 | TGTGCCAGCAGTCTAATCCGGGACAGGGTCCCTTCCTCTGGAAACACCATATATTTT | CASSLIRDRVPSSGNTIYF
. | . | TRBJ2-1 | TRBV28 | TGTGCCAGCAGTCCCGGCGGTAGTTCCTACAATGAGCAGTTCTTC | CASSPGGSSYNEQFF
once | TRBD2 | TRBJ2-7 | TRBV7-2 | TGTGCCAGCAGCGAAGCCGGGACTAGCGGCTACGAGCAGTACTTC | CASSEAGTSGYEQYF
. | TRBD1 | TRBJ2-5 | TRBV5-4 | TGTGCCAGCAGCACACAGGGGACCCTTCAAGAGACCCAGTACTTC | CASSTQGTLQETQYF